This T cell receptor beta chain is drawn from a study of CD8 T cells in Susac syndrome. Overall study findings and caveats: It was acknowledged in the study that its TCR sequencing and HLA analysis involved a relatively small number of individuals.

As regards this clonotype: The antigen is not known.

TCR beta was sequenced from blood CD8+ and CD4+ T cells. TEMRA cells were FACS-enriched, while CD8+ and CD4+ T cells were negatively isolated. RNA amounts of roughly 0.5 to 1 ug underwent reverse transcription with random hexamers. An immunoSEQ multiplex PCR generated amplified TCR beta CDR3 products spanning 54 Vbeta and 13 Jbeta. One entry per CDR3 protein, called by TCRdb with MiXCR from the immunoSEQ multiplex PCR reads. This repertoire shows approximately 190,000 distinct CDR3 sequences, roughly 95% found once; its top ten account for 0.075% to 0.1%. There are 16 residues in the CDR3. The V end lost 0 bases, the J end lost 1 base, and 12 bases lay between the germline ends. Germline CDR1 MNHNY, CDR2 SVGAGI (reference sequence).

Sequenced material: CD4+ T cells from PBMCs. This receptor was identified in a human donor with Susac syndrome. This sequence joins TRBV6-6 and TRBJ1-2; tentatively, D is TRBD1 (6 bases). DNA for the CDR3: TGTGCCAGCAGTTACTCGAGGGACACCCTTAACTATGGCTACACCTTC. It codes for CASSYSRDTLNYGYTF.